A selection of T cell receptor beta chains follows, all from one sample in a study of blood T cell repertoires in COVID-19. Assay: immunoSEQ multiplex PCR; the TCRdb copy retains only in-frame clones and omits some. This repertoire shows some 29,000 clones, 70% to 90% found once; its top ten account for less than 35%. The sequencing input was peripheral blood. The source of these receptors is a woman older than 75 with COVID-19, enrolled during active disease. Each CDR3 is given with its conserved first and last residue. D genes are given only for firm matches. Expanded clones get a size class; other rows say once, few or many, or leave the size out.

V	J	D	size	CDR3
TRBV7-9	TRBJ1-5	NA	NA	CASSQLDQPQHF
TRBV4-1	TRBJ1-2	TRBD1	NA	CASSQDISTGKLRGYTF
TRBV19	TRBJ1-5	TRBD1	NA	CASSRGGTGTQPQHF
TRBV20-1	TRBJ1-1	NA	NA	CSASPTVMNTEAFF
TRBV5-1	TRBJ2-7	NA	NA	CASSQQGPPYEQYF
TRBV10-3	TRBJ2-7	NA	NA	CAISEVTGAYEQYF
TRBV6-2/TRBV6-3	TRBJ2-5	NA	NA	CASNPTGVTYQETQYF
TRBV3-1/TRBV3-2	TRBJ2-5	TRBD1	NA	CASSPLQDRLRTQYF
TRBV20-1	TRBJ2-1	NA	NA	CSASQEDNEQFF
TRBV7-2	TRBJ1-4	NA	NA	CASSLDGGINEKLFF
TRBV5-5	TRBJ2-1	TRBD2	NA	CASSQGLADYNEQFF
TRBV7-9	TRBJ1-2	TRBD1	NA	CASSPRDRKENIYGYTF
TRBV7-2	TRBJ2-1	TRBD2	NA	CASSSLAGTYNEQFF
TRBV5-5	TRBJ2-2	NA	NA	CASSPQGTTNTGELFF
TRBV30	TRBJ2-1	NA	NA	CAWSLVSDEQFF
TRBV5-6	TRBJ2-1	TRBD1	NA	CASSPVTGSYNEQFF
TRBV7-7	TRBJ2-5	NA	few	CASSVTGQETQYF
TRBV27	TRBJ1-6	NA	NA	CASSSRSTVHSPLHF
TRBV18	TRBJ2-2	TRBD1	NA	CASSRTGLNTGELFF
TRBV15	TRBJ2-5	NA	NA	CATSRLRGTGAGETQYF
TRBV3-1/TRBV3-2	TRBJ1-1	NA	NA	CASGTGSMNTEAFF
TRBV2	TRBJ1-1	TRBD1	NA	CASRGGQGATGAFF
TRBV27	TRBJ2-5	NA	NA	CASSLVGRGQETQYF
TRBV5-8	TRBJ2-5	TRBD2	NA	CASSSGRTSGGQYQETQYF
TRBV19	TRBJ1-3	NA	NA	CASSGTRGRGNTIYF
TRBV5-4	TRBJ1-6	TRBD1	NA	CASSFETGPYNSPLHF
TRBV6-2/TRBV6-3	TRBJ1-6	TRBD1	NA	CASSTGTGPSSYNSPLHF
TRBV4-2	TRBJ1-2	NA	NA	CASSQEVQGLYGYTF
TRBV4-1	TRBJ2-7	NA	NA	CASSLGTGEQYF
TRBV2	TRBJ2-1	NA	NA	CASSEQGWNEQFF
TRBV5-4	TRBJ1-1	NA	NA	CASSSWGGGLTEAFF
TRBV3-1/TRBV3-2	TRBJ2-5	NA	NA	CASSQVLPSSETQYF
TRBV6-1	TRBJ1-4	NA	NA	CASSQDPGLPNEKLFF
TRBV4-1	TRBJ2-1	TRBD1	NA	CASSLPPGQGYHNEQFF
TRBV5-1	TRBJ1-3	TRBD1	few	CASSEASGGGNTIYF
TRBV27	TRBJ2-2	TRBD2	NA	CASSWGGGELFF
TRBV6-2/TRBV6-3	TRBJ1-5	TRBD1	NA	CASSYDRDRQPQHF
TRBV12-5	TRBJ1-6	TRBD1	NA	CASGLEPTGSPLHF
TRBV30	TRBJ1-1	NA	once	CAQTLMNTEAFF
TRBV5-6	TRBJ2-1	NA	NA	CASSSGQPPLEQFF
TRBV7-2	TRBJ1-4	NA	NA	CASSLVGVSEKLFF
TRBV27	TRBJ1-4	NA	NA	CASSLIGGGEEKLFF